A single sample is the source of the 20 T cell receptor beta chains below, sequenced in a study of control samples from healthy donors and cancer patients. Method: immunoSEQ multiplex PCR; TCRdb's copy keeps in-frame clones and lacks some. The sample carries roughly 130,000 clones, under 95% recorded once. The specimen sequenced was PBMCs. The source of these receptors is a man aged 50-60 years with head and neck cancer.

CDR3 sequence (DNA): TGTGCCAGCAGCTTGGAAGGAGGCCAAGAGACCCAGTACTTC. Amino acid sequence: CASSLEGGQETQYF. This chain connects TRBV5-5 to TRBJ2-5; tentative D call: TRBD2 (5 bases). This CDR3 is 14 amino acids long. Germline V gives CDR1 SGHKS, CDR2 YYEKEE (reference sequence). Trimming took off 0 bases at V and 1 base at J, with 7 bases between the two ends.

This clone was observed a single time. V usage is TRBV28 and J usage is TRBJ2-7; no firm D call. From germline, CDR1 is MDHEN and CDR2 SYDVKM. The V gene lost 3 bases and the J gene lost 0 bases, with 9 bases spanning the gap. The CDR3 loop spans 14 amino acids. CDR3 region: CASSFLGSSYEQYF. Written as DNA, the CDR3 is TGTGCCAGCAGTTTTCTAGGTAGCTCCTACGAGCAGTACTTC. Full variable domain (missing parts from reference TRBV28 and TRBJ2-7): DVKVTQSSRYLVKRTGEKVFLECVQDMDHENMFWYRQDPGLGLRLIYFSYDVKMKEKGDIPEGYSVSREKKERFSLILESASTNQTSMYLCASSFLGSSYEQYFGPGTRLTVT.

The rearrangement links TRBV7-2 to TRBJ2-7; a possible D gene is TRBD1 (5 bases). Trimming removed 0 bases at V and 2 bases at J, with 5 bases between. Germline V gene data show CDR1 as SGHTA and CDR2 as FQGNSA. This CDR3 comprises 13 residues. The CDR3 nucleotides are TGTGCCAGCAGCTTAGCGGACACCTACGAGCAGTACTTC. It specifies CASSLADTYEQYF.

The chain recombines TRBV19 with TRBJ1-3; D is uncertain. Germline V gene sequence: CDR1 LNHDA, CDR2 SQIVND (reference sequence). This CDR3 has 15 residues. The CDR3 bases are TGTGCGACGGCGGACCATCGAACCTCTGGAAACACCATATATTTT. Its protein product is CATADHRTSGNTIYF.

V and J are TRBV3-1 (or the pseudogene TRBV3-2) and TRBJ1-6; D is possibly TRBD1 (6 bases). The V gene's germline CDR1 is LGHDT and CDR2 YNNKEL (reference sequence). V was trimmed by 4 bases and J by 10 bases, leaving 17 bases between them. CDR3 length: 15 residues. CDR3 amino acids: CASSLITGFGSPLHF. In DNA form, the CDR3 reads TGTGCCAGCAGCCTTATTACAGGGTTCGGCTCACCCCTCCACTTT.

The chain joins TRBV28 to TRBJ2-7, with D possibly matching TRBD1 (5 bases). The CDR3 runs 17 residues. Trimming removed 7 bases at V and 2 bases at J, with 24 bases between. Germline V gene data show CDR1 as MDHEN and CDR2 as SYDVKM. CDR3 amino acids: CASTFRGIQTRTYEQYF. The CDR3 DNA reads TGTGCCAGCACTTTTAGGGGAATACAGACGAGAACCTACGAGCAGTACTTC. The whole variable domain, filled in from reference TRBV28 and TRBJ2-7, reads DVKVTQSSRYLVKRTGEKVFLECVQDMDHENMFWYRQDPGLGLRLIYFSYDVKMKEKGDIPEGYSVSREKKERFSLILESASTNQTSMYLCASTFRGIQTRTYEQYFGPGTRLTVT.

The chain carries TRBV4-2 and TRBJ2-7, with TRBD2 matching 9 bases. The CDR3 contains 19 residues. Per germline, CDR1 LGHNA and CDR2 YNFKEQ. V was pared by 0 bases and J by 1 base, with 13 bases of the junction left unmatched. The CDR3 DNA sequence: TGTGCCAGCAGCCAAGACGTATGGGGCGGGGGGGCAGAATCCTACGAGCAGTACTTC. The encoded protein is CASSQDVWGGGAESYEQYF.

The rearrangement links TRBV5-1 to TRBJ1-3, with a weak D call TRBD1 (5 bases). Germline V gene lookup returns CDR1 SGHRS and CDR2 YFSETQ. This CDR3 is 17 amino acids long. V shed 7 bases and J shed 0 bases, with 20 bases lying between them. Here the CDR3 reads CASRPGDEGVSGNTIYF. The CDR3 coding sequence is TGCGCCAGCCGGCCGGGTGATGAAGGGGTCTCTGGAAACACCATATATTTT. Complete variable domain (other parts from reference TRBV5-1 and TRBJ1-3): KAGVTQTPRYLIKTRGQQVTLSCSPISGHRSVSWYQQTPGQGLQFLFEYFSETQRNKGNFPGRFSGRQFSNSRSEMNVSTLELGDSALYLCASRPGDEGVSGNTIYFGEGSWLTVV.

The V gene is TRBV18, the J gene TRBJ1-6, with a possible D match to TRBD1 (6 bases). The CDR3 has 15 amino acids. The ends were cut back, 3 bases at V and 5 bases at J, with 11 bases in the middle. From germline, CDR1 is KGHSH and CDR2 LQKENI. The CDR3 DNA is TGTGCCAGCTCACCCGGGGGGACAAATAATTCACCCCTCCACTTT. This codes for CASSPGGTNNSPLHF.

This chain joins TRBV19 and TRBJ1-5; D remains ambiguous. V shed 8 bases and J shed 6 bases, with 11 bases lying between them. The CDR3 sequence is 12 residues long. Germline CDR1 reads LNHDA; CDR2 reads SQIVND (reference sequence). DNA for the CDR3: TGTGCCAGTCAGTCAGGAGGTCAGCCCCAGCATTTT. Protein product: CASQSGGQPQHF. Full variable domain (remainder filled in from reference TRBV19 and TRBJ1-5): DGGITQSPKYLFRKEGQNVTLSCEQNLNHDAMYWYRQDPGQGLRLIYYSQIVNDFQKGDIAEGYSVSREKKESFPLTVTSAQKNPTAFYLCASQSGGQPQHFGDGTRLSIL.

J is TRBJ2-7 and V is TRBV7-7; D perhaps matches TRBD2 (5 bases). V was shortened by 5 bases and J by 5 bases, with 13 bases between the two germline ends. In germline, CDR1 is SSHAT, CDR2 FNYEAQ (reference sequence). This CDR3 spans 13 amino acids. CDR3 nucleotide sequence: TGTGCCAGCAGCCCGGGTGGGCGGGACGAGCAGTACTTC. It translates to CASSPGGRDEQYF.

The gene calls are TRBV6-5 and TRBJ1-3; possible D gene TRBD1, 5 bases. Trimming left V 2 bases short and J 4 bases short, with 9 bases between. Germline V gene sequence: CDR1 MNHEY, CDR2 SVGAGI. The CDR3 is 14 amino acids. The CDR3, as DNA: TGTGCCAGCAGTTACAGGGGACGGGGAAACACCATATATTTT. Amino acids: CASSYRGRGNTIYF.

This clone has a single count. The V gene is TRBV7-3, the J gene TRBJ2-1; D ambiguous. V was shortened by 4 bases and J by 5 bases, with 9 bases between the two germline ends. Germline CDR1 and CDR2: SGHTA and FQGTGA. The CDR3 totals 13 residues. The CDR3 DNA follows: TGTGCCAGCAGCTCCGGGCCTAACAATGAGCAGTTCTTC. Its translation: CASSSGPNNEQFF.

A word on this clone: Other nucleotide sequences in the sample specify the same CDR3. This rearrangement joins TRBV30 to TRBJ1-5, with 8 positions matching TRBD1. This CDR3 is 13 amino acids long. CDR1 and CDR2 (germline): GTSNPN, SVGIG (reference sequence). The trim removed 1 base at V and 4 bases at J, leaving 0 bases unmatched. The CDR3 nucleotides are TGTGCCTGGAGTGGACAGGGGAATCAGCCCCAGCATTTT. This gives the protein CAWSGQGNQPQHF. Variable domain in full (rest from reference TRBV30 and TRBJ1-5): SQTIHQWPATLVQPVGSPLSLECTVEGTSNPNLYWYRQAAGRGLQLLFYSVGIGQISSEVPQNLSASRPQDRQFILSSKKLLLSDSGFYLCAWSGQGNQPQHFGDGTRLSIL.

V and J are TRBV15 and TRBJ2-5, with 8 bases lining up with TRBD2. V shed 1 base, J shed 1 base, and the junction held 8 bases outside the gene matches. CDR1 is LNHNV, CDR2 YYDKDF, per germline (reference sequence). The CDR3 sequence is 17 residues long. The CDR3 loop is CATSRGALAGAQETQYF. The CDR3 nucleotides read TGTGCCACCAGCAGAGGGGCCCTAGCGGGCGCCCAAGAGACCCAGTACTTC.

CDR3 sequence reads: CASSRTATYNEQFF. Here the CDR3 DNA reads TGTGCCAGCAGCCGGACAGCTACCTACAATGAGCAGTTCTTC. The rearrangement links TRBV7-3 to TRBJ2-1; the D gene is possibly TRBD1 (6 bases). The V gene's germline CDR1 is SGHTA and CDR2 FQGTGA. V was clipped by 5 bases and J by 2 bases, with 10 bases between them. The CDR3 contains 14 residues. The whole variable domain, remainder taken from reference TRBV7-3 and TRBJ2-1, is GAGVSQTPSNKVTEKGKYVELRCDPISGHTALYWYRQSLGQGPEFLIYFQGTGAADDSGLPNDRFFAVRPEGSVSTLKIQRTERGDSAVYLCASSRTATYNEQFFGPGTRLTVL.

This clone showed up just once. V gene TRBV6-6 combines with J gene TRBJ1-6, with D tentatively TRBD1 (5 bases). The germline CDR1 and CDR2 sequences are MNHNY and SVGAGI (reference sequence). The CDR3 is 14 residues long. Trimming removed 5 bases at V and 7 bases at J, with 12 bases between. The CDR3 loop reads CASSRTGTNSPLHF. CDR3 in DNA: TGTGCCAGCAGTCGAACAGGCACGAATTCACCCCTCCACTTT.

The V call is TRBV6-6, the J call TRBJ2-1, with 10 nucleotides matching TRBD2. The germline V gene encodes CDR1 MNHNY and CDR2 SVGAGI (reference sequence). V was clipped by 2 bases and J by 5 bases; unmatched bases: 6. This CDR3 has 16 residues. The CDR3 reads CASSYLLAGVDNEQFF. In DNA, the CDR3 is TGTGCCAGCAGTTACCTTCTAGCGGGGGTGGACAATGAGCAGTTCTTC.

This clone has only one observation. CDR3: CASSDSPQAHSPLHF. CDR3 nucleotide sequence: TGTGCCAGCAGTGACTCCCCCCAGGCCCATTCACCCCTCCACTTT. This chain links TRBV6-4 with TRBJ1-6; D call uncertain. V was clipped by 0 bases and J by 8 bases, with 11 bases between them. Germline V CDR1 and CDR2: MRHNA, SNTAGT. The CDR3 is 15 residues long.

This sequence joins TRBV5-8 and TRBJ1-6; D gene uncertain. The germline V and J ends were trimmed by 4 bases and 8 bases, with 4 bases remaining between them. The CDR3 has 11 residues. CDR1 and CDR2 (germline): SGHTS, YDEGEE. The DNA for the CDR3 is TGTGCCAGCAGCCAATATTCACCCCTCCACTTT. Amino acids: CASSQYSPLHF.